This T cell receptor (beta chain) appears in the sequencing data of a study of blood T cell repertoires in COVID-19. The overall study: There were acute and convalescent COVID-19 samples, and they came from the United States, Italy and Spain.

TCRdb's copy holds only in-frame clones and misses some; the assay was immunoSEQ multiplex PCR. The sample consists of tens of thousands of clones, around 75% of them appearing once. CDR3 size: 13 residues. V lost 3 bases, J lost 0 bases, and 8 bases lay in between. Germline loops: CDR1 GTSNPN, CDR2 SVGIG (reference sequence). This clone was seen just once. This TCR was sampled from a woman in her forties or fifties with acute or convalescent COVID-19. The rearrangement links TRBV30 to TRBJ1-1; no definite D call. Sequenced material: peripheral blood. Here the CDR3 DNA reads TGTGCCTGGAGCGCCGGGGTGAACACTGAAGCTTTCTTT. Translation: CAWSAGVNTEAFF.